This T cell receptor (beta chain) stems from a study of T cell responses to AZD1222 COVID-19 vaccine. Between the trimmed V and J ends, which lost 5 bases and 5 bases, there was a span of 13 bases. CDR1 and CDR2 from the germline V gene are SGHVS and FNYEAQ. The CDR3 is 13 amino acids. Overall study findings and caveats: At study baseline, merely five or six AZD1222 recipients were seropositive. Close to half of spike-specific TCRs reportedly recognize unmutated variant regions. Repertoires were sampled only after the peak T cell response.

This clone has a handful of counts. The antigen is undetermined. The protocol was immunoSEQ multiplex PCR, while the TCRdb copy is restricted to in-frame clones and leaves out a portion. The top ten hold 4.5% to 5.5% of the sample, which has around 160,000 clones, 94% seen once. This chain joins TRBV7-6 and TRBJ2-7; TRBD1 is a possible D gene (6 bases). This TCR was sampled from an adult who received the AZD1222 COVID-19 vaccine. Sequencing used peripheral blood, obtained 28 days after the second AZD1222 dose. The CDR3: CASSPQGSDEQYF. In DNA, the CDR3 is TGTGCCAGCAGCCCACAGGGTTCGGACGAGCAGTACTTC.